The clone carrying this T cell receptor beta chain has only a few counts. V was trimmed by 5 bases and J by 0 bases, leaving 9 bases between them. This CDR3 contains 14 residues. From germline, CDR1 is SGHTA and CDR2 FQGNSA. The data were taken from a study of T-cell memory formation after mild COVID-19. TCRdb reprocessed the 5' RACE reads via MiXCR and lists one record per CDR3 protein. The table has tens of thousands of distinct CDR3 sequences, 7.5% to 8% seen once. The source is a man between 18 and 35 years old who had mild COVID-19 (a few samples of this study predate the infection). Cell type and time point are not known. Source material: PBMCs or a T cell subset sorted from them (not recorded which). The rearrangement uses TRBV7-2 and TRBJ2-3; D gene ambiguous. CDR3 loop: CASSTYLSTDTQYF. The DNA of the CDR3 is TGTGCCAGCAGCACATACTTAAGCACAGATACGCAGTATTTT.